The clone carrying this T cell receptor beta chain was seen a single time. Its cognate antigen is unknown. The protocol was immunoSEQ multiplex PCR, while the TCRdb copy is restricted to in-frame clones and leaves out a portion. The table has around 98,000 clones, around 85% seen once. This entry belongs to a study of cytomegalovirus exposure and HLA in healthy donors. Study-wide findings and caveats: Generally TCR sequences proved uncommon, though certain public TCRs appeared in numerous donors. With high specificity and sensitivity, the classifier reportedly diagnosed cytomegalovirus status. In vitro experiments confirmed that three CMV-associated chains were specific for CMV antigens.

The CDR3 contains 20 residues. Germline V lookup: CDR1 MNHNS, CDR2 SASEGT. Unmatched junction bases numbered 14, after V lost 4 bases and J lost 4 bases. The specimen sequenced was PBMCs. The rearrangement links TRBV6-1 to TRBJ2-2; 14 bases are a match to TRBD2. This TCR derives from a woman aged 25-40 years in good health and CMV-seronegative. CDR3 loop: CASSVLTSGGAFRSTGELFF. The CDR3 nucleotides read TGTGCCAGCAGTGTCCTGACTAGCGGGGGGGCGTTCAGGAGCACCGGGGAGCTGTTTTTT.